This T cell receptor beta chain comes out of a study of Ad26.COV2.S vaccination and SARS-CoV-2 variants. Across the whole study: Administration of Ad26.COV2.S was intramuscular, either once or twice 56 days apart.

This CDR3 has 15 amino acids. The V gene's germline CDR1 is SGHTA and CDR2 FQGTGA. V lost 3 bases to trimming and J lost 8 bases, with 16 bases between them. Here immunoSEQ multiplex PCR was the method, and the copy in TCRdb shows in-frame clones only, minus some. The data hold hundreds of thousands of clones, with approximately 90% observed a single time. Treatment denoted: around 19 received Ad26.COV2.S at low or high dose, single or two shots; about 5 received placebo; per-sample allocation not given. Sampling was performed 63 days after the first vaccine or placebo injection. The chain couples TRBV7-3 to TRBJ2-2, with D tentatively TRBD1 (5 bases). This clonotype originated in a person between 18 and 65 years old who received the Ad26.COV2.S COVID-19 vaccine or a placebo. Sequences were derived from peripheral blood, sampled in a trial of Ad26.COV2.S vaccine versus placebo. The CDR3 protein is CASSFQGPTPGELFF. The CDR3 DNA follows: TGTGCCAGCAGCTTTCAGGGCCCGACGCCTGGGGAGCTGTTTTTT.